This T cell receptor beta chain was found in a study of T cell repertoires in cytomegalovirus infection. One entry per CDR3 protein, called by TCRdb with MiXCR from the reads. This table holds 250,000 to 300,000 distinct CDR3 sequences, around 15% found once. This clonotype turned up a few times. The length of the CDR3 is 17 residues. Germline loops: CDR1 SGHVS, CDR2 FNYEAQ. Deletions cut 1 base from V and 1 base from J, with 16 bases between. Sequenced sample: PBMCs. The source of this sequence is a human donor in good health (CMV status not recorded). Some clones in this sample may be carry-over from other donors' samples. This chain joins TRBV7-6 and TRBJ2-5; D might be TRBD1 or TRBD2, each matching 5 bases. CDR3 protein: CASSLDEGQSFQETQYF. CDR3 bases: TGTGCCAGCAGCTTAGACGAGGGGCAATCCTTCCAAGAGACCCAGTACTTC.